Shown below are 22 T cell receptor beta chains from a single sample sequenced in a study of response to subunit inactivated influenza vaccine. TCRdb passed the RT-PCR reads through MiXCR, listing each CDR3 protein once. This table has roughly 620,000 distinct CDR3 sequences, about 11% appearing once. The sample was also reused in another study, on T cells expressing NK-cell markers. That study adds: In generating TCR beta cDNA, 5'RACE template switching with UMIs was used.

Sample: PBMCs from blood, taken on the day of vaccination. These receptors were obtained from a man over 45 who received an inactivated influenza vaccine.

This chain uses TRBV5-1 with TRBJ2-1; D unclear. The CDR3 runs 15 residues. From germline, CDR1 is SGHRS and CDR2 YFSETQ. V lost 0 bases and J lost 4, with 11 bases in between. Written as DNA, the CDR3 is TGCGCCAGCAGCTTGGTTCAGGAAGATTACAATGAGCAGTTCTTC. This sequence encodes CASSLVQEDYNEQFF. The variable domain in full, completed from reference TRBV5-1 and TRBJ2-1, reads KAGVTQTPRYLIKTRGQQVTLSCSPISGHRSVSWYQQTPGQGLQFLFEYFSETQRNKGNFPGRFSGRQFSNSRSEMNVSTLELGDSALYLCASSLVQEDYNEQFFGPGTRLTVL.

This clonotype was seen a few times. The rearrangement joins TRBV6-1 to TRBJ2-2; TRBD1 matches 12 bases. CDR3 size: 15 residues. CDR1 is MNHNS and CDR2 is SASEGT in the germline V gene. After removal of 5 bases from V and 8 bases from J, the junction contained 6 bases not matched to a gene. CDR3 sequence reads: CASSPGQGAAGELFF. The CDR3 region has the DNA TGTGCCAGCAGTCCGGGACAGGGGGCCGCGGGGGAGCTGTTTTTT.

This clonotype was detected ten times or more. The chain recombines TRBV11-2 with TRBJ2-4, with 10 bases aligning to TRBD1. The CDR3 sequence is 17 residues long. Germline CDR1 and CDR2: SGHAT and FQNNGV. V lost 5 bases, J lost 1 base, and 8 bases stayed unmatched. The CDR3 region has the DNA TGTGCCAGCAGCCAAATAGACAGGGGGCTTGCCAAAAACATTCAGTACTTC. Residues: CASSQIDRGLAKNIQYF.

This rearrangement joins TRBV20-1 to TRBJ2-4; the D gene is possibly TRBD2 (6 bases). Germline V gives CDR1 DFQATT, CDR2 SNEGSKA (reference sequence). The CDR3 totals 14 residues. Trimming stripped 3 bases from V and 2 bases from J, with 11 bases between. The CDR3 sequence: CSASRGGPKNIQYF. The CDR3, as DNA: TGCAGTGCTAGCCGGGGAGGACCCAAAAACATTCAGTACTTC.

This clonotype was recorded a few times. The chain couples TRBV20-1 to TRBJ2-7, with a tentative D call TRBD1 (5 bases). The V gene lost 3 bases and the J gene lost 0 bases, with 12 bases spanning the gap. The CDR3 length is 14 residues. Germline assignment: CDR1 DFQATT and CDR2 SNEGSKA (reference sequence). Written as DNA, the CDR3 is TGCAGTGCTAGGTCGCGGACAAGCTCCTACGAGCAGTACTTC. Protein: CSARSRTSSYEQYF.

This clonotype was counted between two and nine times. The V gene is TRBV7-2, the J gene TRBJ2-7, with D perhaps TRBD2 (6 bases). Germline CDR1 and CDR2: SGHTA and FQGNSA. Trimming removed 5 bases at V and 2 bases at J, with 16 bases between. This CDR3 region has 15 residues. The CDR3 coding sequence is TGTGCCAGCAGCCGCCAGGAGGGAGCGGCCTACGAGCAGTACTTC. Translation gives CASSRQEGAAYEQYF.

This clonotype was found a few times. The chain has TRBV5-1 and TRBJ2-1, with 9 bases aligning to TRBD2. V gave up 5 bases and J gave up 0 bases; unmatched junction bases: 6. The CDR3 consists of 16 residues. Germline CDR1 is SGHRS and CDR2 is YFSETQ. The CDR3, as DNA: TGCGCCAGCAGATTAGGCGGGAGGGGCTCCTACAATGAGCAGTTCTTC. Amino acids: CASRLGGRGSYNEQFF.

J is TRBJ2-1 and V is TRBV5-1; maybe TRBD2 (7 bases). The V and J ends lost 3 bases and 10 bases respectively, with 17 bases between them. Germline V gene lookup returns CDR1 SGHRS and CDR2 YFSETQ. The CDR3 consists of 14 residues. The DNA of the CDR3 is TGCGCCAGCAGCTCGGGACCACGGGGGGCGGAGCAGTTCTTC. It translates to CASSSGPRGAEQFF.

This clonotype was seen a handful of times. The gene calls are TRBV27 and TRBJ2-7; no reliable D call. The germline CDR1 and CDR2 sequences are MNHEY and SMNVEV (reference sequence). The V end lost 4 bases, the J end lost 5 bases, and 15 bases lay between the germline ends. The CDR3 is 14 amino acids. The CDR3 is CASSYRTPWDEQYF. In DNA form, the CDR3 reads TGTGCCAGCAGTTATCGTACCCCTTGGGACGAGCAGTACTTC.

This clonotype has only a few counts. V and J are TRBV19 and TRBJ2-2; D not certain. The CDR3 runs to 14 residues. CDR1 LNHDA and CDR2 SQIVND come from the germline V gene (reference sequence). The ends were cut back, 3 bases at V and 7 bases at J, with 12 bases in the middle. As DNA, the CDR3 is TGTGCCAGTAGTATCCGGACCTCGGGCGGGGAGCTGTTTTTT. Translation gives CASSIRTSGGELFF.

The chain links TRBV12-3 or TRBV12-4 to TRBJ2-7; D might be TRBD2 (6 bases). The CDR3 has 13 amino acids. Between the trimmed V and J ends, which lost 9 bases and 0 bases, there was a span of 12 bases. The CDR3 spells CASGGSFSYEQYF. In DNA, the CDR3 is TGTGCCAGTGGGGGGAGCTTCTCCTACGAGCAGTACTTC.

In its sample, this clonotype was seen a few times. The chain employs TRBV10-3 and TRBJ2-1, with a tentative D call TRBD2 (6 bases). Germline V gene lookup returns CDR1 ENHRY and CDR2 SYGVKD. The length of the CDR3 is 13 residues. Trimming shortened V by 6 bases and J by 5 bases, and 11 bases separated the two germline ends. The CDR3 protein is CAISPGEDNEQFF. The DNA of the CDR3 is TGTGCCATCAGCCCTGGGGAGGACAATGAGCAGTTCTTC.

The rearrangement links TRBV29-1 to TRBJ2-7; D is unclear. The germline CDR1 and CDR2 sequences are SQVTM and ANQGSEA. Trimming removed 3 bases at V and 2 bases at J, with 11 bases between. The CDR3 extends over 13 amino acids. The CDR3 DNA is TGCAGCGTTGATTCGGACGGTACCTACGAGCAGTACTTC. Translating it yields CSVDSDGTYEQYF.

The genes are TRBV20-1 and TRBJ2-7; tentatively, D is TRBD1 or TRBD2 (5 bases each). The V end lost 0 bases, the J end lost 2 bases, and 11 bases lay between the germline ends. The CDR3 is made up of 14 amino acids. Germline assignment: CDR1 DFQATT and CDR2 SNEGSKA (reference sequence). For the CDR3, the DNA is TGCAGTGCTAGAGAGCCGGGGACCACCTACGAGCAGTACTTC. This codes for CSAREPGTTYEQYF.

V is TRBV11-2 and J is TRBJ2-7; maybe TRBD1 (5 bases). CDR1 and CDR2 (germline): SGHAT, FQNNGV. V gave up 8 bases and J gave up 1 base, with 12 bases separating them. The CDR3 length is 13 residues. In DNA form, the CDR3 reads TGTGCCAGCGTCAATCAGGGTTCCTACGAGCAGTACTTC. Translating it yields CASVNQGSYEQYF.

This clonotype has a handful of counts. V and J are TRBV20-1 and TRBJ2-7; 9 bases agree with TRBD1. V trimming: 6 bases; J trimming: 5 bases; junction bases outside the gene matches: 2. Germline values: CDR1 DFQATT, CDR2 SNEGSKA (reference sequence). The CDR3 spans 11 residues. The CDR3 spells CSARTGDEQYF. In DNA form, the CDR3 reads TGCAGTGCCAGGACAGGGGACGAGCAGTACTTC.

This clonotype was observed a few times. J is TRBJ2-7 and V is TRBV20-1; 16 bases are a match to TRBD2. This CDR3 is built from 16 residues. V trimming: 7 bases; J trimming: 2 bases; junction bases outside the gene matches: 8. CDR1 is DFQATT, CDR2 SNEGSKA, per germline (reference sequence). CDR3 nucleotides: TGCAGTGTTCCACCGGGACTAGCGGGGGGGCCCTACGAGCAGTACTTC. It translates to CSVPPGLAGGPYEQYF.

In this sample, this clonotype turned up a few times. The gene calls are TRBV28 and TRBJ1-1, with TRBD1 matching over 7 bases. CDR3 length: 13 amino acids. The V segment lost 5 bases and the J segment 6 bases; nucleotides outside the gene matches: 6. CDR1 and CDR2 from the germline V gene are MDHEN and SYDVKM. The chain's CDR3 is CASSPPGQPEAFF. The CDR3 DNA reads TGTGCCAGCAGTCCACCGGGACAGCCTGAAGCTTTCTTT.

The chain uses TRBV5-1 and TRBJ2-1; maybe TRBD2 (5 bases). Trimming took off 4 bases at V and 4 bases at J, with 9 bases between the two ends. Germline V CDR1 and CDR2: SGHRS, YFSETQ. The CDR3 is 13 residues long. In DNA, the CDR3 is TGCGCCAGCAGCCTACTAGGGTACAATGAGCAGTTCTTC. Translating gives CASSLLGYNEQFF.

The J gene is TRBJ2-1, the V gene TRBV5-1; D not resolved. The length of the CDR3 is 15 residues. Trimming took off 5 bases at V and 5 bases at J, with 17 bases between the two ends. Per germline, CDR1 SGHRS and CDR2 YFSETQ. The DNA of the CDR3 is TGCGCCAGCAGGCGCAGACCTGCGCTCCACAATGAGCAGTTCTTC. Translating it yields CASRRRPALHNEQFF.

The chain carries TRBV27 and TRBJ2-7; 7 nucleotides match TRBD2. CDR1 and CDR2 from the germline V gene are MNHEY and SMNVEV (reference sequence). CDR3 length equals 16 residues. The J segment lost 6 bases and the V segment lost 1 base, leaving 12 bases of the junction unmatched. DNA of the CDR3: TGTGCCAGCAGTTTATTAGTAGGGCGGGAGCCGGCCGAGCAGTACTTC. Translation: CASSLLVGREPAEQYF.

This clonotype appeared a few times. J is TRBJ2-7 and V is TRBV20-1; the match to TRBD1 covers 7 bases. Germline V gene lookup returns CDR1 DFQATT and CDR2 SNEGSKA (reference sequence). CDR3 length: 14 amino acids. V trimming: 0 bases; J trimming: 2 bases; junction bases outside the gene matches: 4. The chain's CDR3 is CSARDEQGTYEQYF. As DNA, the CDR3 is TGCAGTGCTAGAGATGAACAGGGGACCTACGAGCAGTACTTC.